The 14 T cell receptor beta chains below all came from one sample that was sequenced in a study of OX40 agonist ivuxolimab in advanced cancers. TCRdb's table, derived via immunoSEQ multiplex PCR, lists solely in-frame clones and lacks some. The sample contains 9,500 to 15,000 clones, roughly 77% of which appear only once. This material consisted of CD4+ or CD8+ T cells sorted from blood, taken in a trial of the OX40 agonist ivuxolimab. Every receptor here comes from an adult with an advanced solid tumor such as melanoma, head and neck, liver or kidney cancer.

The J gene is TRBJ1-1, the V gene TRBV13; a possible D gene is TRBD1 (6 bases). Deletions cut 4 bases from V and 0 bases from J, with 12 bases between. CDR1 and CDR2 from the germline V gene are PRHDT and FYEKMQ (reference sequence). This CDR3 is 15 amino acids long. CDR3 in DNA: TGTGCCAGCAGCTCGGACAGCTCTCTGAACACTGAAGCTTTCTTT. This codes for CASSSDSSLNTEAFF.

The count of this clone is one. The chain links TRBV13 to TRBJ1-2, with TRBD1 matching over 10 bases. V shed 5 bases, J shed 4 bases, and the junction held 4 bases outside the gene matches. CDR3 length equals 14 residues. The germline gives CDR1 PRHDT, CDR2 FYEKMQ (reference sequence). The CDR3 loop reads CASSLWTGGYGYTF. CDR3 sequence (DNA): TGTGCCAGCAGCCTATGGACAGGGGGCTATGGCTACACCTTC.

The chain has TRBV2 and TRBJ2-1, with TRBD2 identical over 8 bases. J was trimmed by 9 bases and V by 8 bases; bases with no gene match: 6. CDR3 length: 12 residues. Germline assignment: CDR1 SNHLY and CDR2 FYNNEI. CDR3 protein: CASRGGQLEQFF. The CDR3 DNA reads as TGTGCCAGCCGGGGGGGCCAACTTGAGCAGTTCTTC.

This clone was counted once. The chain joins TRBV4-2 to TRBJ2-1; 10 positions match TRBD2. The length of the CDR3 is 16 residues. V shed 4 bases, J shed 5 bases, and the junction held 8 bases outside the gene matches. CDR1 is LGHNA and CDR2 is YNFKEQ in the germline V gene. DNA of the CDR3: TGTGCCAGCAGCCGATCACTAGCGGGAAGCGACAATGAGCAGTTCTTC. Encoded protein: CASSRSLAGSDNEQFF.

This chain joins TRBV29-1 and TRBJ2-7; 9 bases are a match to TRBD2. CDR3 length equals 13 residues. V shed 5 bases, J shed 6 bases, and the junction held 8 bases outside the gene matches. Germline V gene data show CDR1 as SQVTM and CDR2 as ANQGSEA. CDR3 sequence reads: CSVYIAGVSEQYF. For the CDR3, the DNA is TGCAGCGTTTACATAGCGGGAGTATCCGAGCAGTACTTC.

This chain uses TRBV9 with TRBJ2-2; TRBD1 might be the D (6 bases). Trimming took off 0 bases at V and 7 bases at J, with 16 bases between the two ends. Germline values: CDR1 SGDLS, CDR2 YYNGEE. The CDR3 is 16 residues long. The CDR3 DNA sequence: TGTGCCAGCAGCGTAGTTGCCGGACAGATGGGCGGGGAGCTGTTTTTT. This sequence encodes CASSVVAGQMGGELFF.

The chain combines TRBV5-1 with TRBJ2-3; D is unresolved. Germline lookup yields CDR1 SGHRS and CDR2 YFSETQ. The CDR3 sequence is 15 residues long. Deletions cut 3 bases from V and 8 bases from J, with 19 bases between. The CDR3 DNA reads TGCGCCAGCAGCTCCCGCGGCCTTGTTCATGTTACGCAGTATTTT. Its protein product is CASSSRGLVHVTQYF. The variable domain in full, with the rest retrieved from reference TRBV5-1 and TRBJ2-3, is KAGVTQTPRYLIKTRGQQVTLSCSPISGHRSVSWYQQTPGQGLQFLFEYFSETQRNKGNFPGRFSGRQFSNSRSEMNVSTLELGDSALYLCASSSRGLVHVTQYFGPGTRLTVL.

Only one count was recorded for this clone. CDR3 amino acids: CAWGLGKETQYF. Written as DNA, the CDR3 is TGTGCCTGGGGTTTAGGGAAAGAGACCCAGTACTTC. This chain connects TRBV30 to TRBJ2-5; D is undetermined. The CDR3 extends over 12 amino acids. With 5 bases removed from V and 3 bases from J, the gap between germline ends came to 10 bases. Germline V gene data show CDR1 as GTSNPN and CDR2 as SVGIG (reference sequence).

The chain combines TRBV20-1 with TRBJ2-7; D unclear. The V end was cut by 1 base, the J end by 4 bases, with 5 bases between. The CDR3 runs 11 residues. Germline V lookup: CDR1 DFQATT, CDR2 SNEGSKA (reference sequence). The CDR3 protein is CSARGGYEQYF. CDR3 nucleotide sequence: TGCAGTGCTAGAGGCGGATACGAGCAGTACTTC.

This chain connects TRBV1 to TRBJ2-3; the table's TRBD2 call for D was not verified on the DNA. TRBV1 is assigned pseudogene status. The CDR3 is 19 amino acids. CDR3 in amino acids: CTSSQESGNEREGANTQYF. CDR3 DNA: TGCACCAGCAGCCAAGAAAGCGGGAACGAGCGGGAGGGCGCGAATACGCAGTATTTT.

V and J are TRBV6-5 and TRBJ2-1, with D perhaps TRBD1 or TRBD2 (5 bases each). Trimming took 7 bases from V and 2 from J, leaving 9 bases between them. Germline values: CDR1 MNHEY, CDR2 SVGAGI. CDR3 length: 13 residues. As DNA, the CDR3 is TGTGCCAGCACGAAGGGACCCTACAATGAGCAGTTCTTC. Its protein product is CASTKGPYNEQFF.

This clone was counted between two and nine times. The J gene is TRBJ1-6, the V gene TRBV10-2; D is perhaps TRBD1 (5 bases). Looked up from germline, CDR1 is WSHSY and CDR2 is SAAADI. Trimming removed 3 bases at V and 9 bases at J, with 15 bases between. The CDR3 is made up of 15 amino acids. CDR3 sequence reads: CASSEGPAGASPLHF. The CDR3 coding sequence is TGCGCCAGCAGTGAAGGGCCGGCCGGGGCTTCACCCCTCCACTTT.

This sequence joins TRBV27 and TRBJ1-1; the match to TRBD1 covers 8 bases. The V and J ends lost 5 bases and 8 bases, in that order; junction bases with no gene match: 7. There are 13 residues in the CDR3. Germline V lookup: CDR1 MNHEY, CDR2 SMNVEV (reference sequence). CDR3 sequence reads: CASSLTGGREAFF. Here the CDR3 DNA reads TGTGCCAGCAGTCTCACAGGGGGTAGAGAAGCTTTCTTT.

This clone rates as medium-sized. The rearrangement links TRBV15 to TRBJ2-1, with 11 bases that match TRBD2. The CDR3 is 16 amino acids. Unmatched junction bases numbered 9, after V lost 2 bases and J lost 9 bases. Germline V gene sequence: CDR1 LNHNV, CDR2 YYDKDF (reference sequence). CDR3 bases: TGTGCCACCAGCAGACTTCTAGCGGGAGGTGGGGGTGAGCAGTTCTTC. It is translated as CATSRLLAGGGGEQFF.